One sample yielded the 3 T cell receptor beta chains listed below, sequenced in a study of post-analysis software for immune sequencing data. Study results and caveats: Controls showed lower frequencies than patients for a handful of TRBV segments, and TRBV5-6, TRBV5-1 and TRBV20-1 were among these.

No cognate antigen is known for these TCRs. Prepared TCR beta cDNA libraries contained unique molecular identifiers. TCRdb recomputed calls from the PCR reads with MiXCR, one row per CDR3 protein. Of about 770,000 distinct CDR3 sequences in the sample, 46% were seen once. Specimen: blood. These receptors all come from a girl aged 5 to 17 with multiple sclerosis.

This chain links TRBV28 with TRBJ2-3; D not certain. CDR3 length: 14 residues. Germline V gene sequence: CDR1 MDHEN, CDR2 SYDVKM. The V gene lost 6 bases and the J gene lost 1 base, with 11 bases spanning the gap. The chain's CDR3 is CASRFPGRTDTQYF. CDR3 sequence (DNA): TGTGCCAGCAGGTTCCCCGGCCGCACAGATACGCAGTATTTT.

This clonotype was seen only a few times. J is TRBJ2-7 and V is TRBV6-5; no definite D call. The CDR3 is 15 residues long. The V gene's germline CDR1 is MNHEY and CDR2 SVGAGI. With 0 bases removed from V and 5 bases from J, the gap between germline ends came to 14 bases. The CDR3 DNA is TGTGCCAGCAGTTACTCACCCACGGGCATTGACGAGCAGTACTTC. Translated: CASSYSPTGIDEQYF.

The CDR3 region is CASRRQPESYEQYF. CDR3 DNA sequence: TGTGCCAGCAGGCGCCAGCCGGAATCCTACGAGCAGTACTTC. This sequence joins TRBV6-5 and TRBJ2-7; unclear D gene. Germline CDR1 reads MNHEY; CDR2 reads SVGAGI. This CDR3 spans 14 amino acids. The ends were cut back, 6 bases at V and 1 base at J, with 13 bases in the middle.